This passage covers 7 T cell receptor beta chains from one sample sequenced in a study of CD8+CD57+ T cells in acquired aplastic anemia. Patients included in sequencing had previously demonstrated CD8+CD57+ cell expansion by flow cytometry. It was genomic DNA that served as the template for profiling TCR beta VDJ and CDR3. MiXCR, applied by TCRdb to the reads, yields one record per CDR3 protein. The profile shows roughly 190,000 distinct CDR3 sequences, 48% of them singletons. The sample consisted of sorted CD4+, CD8+, or CD8+CD57+ T cells (not recorded which) from PBMCs. The receptors were gathered from a human donor with aplastic anemia.

J is TRBJ1-1 and V is TRBV14; TRBD1 matches at 7 bases. After removal of 2 bases from V and 1 base from J, the junction contained 1 base not matched to a gene. The CDR3 contains 14 residues. CDR1 is SGHDN and CDR2 is FVKESK in the germline V gene. DNA of the CDR3: TGTGCCAGCAGCCAATGGACAGGGAACACTGAAGCTTTCTTT. This encodes CASSQWTGNTEAFF. Variable domain in full (rest from reference TRBV14 and TRBJ1-1): EAGVTQFPSHSVIEKGQTVTLRCDPISGHDNLYWYRRVMGKEIKFLLHFVKESKQDESGMPNNRFLAERTGGTYSTLKVQPAELEDSGVYFCASSQWTGNTEAFFGQGTRLTVV.

The CDR3 DNA follows: TGTGCCAGCAGTACCACGGCTTCACCCCTCCACTTT. This sequence encodes CASSTTASPLHF. The V gene is TRBV25-1, the J gene TRBJ1-6; no firm D call. Germline V gene lookup returns CDR1 MGHDK and CDR2 SYGVNS. The V end lost 5 bases, the J end lost 9 bases, and 8 bases lay between the germline ends. The CDR3 length is 12 residues.

At least ten counts were recorded for this clonotype. V usage is TRBV7-9 and J usage is TRBJ2-5; 8 bases are a match to TRBD1. The CDR3 extends over 15 amino acids. Trimming took 2 bases from V and 4 from J; bases not matched to a gene: 6. Germline-derived CDR1 and CDR2 are SEHNR and FQNEAQ (reference sequence). In DNA form, the CDR3 reads TGTGCCAGCAGCTTACCCCCACAGGGGGGAGAGACCCAGTACTTC. Translation gives CASSLPPQGGETQYF.

This clonotype occurred a few times. The chain has TRBV12-3 or TRBV12-4 and TRBJ1-6; 10 bases align to TRBD1. Losses at the gene ends were 6 bases for V and 9 bases for J; bases not matched to a gene: 5. The CDR3 has 14 amino acids. CDR3 in DNA: TGTGCCAGCAGAACCGGGACAGGGGCTTCACCCCTCCACTTT. This codes for CASRTGTGASPLHF.

The chain joins TRBV6-1 to TRBJ2-5; 12 positions match TRBD2. Germline assignment: CDR1 MNHNS and CDR2 SASEGT. Trimming cost V 5 bases and J 4 bases; bases outside gene matches: 8. The CDR3 covers 16 residues. CDR3 residues: CASSPRTSGIGETQYF. CDR3 nucleotide sequence: TGTGCCAGCAGTCCCAGGACTAGCGGGATTGGAGAGACCCAGTACTTC.

The chain uses TRBV5-1 and TRBJ2-5; 9 nucleotides line up with TRBD2. Germline V CDR1 and CDR2: SGHRS, YFSETQ. CDR3 length equals 16 residues. The ends lost 0 bases at V and 4 bases at J; junction bases unmatched: 7. CDR3 sequence reads: CASSLAGGRATETQYF. CDR3 DNA sequence: TGCGCCAGCAGCTTGGCTGGCGGGAGGGCCACAGAGACCCAGTACTTC.

The chain combines TRBV9 with TRBJ2-1; D gene uncertain. The CDR3 has 16 amino acids. Germline V gene data show CDR1 as SGDLS and CDR2 as YYNGEE. V was clipped by 0 bases and J by 2 bases, with 12 bases between them. The CDR3 bases are TGTGCCAGCAGCGTAGGAATGGTAGCCACCTACAATGAGCAGTTCTTC. Its translation: CASSVGMVATYNEQFF.